This TCR beta chain was captured by sequencing in a study of Ad26.COV2.S vaccination and SARS-CoV-2 variants. Study-level results: Similar non-spike TCR breadth was seen in vaccine and placebo recipients.

Germline V gene sequence: CDR1 MNHEY, CDR2 SVGAGI. The CDR3 sequence is 15 residues long. With 2 bases removed from V and 7 bases from J, the gap between germline ends came to 17 bases. Sequenced by immunoSEQ multiplex PCR; TCRdb stores in-frame clones only, minus some. The sample contains about 350,000 clones, around 92% of which appear only once. In its sample, this clone was seen once. Its specificity is unknown. J is TRBJ2-5 and V is TRBV6-5; tentative D call: TRBD1 (5 bases). The TCR comes from a human donor who had recovered from COVID-19. The sequences come from peripheral blood, collected after recovery from COVID-19. CDR3 loop: CASSYDFGATGTQYF. CDR3 DNA sequence: TGTGCCAGCAGTTACGATTTTGGGGCAACGGGGACCCAGTACTTC.